This entry lists 9 T cell receptor beta chains sequenced from one sample in a study of blood T cell repertoires in COVID-19. TCRdb's table, derived via immunoSEQ multiplex PCR, lists solely in-frame clones and lacks some. The sample contains 150,000 or so clones, roughly 88% of which appear only once. The source material was PBMCs or T cells enriched from blood (not recorded which). The receptors were gathered from a woman between 25 and 40 years old with acute COVID-19.

This clone was detected only a few times. The sample holds other DNA sequences that translate to the same CDR3. This rearrangement joins TRBV18 to TRBJ2-7, with D hard to call. Germline CDR1 is KGHSH and CDR2 is LQKENI. V was pared by 3 bases and J by 3 bases, with 6 bases between. CDR3 size: 12 residues. This CDR3 is CASSPNSYEQYF. For the CDR3, the DNA is TGTGCCAGCTCACCTAACAGCTACGAGCAGTACTTC.

The rearrangement uses TRBV30 and TRBJ2-1, with a possible D match to TRBD2 (5 bases). Per germline, CDR1 GTSNPN and CDR2 SVGIG (reference sequence). Trimming took 1 base from V and 4 from J, leaving 8 bases between them. The CDR3 has 13 amino acids. The CDR3 protein is CAWSAQRYNEQFF. The CDR3 bases are TGTGCCTGGAGTGCCCAGCGGTACAATGAGCAGTTCTTC.

This clone has only a few counts. Other DNA sequences in this sample translate to the same CDR3. J is TRBJ2-1 and V is TRBV27; 10 nucleotides agree with TRBD2. Germline values: CDR1 MNHEY, CDR2 SMNVEV (reference sequence). The CDR3 contains 13 residues. V shed 8 bases, J shed 6 bases, and the junction held 4 bases outside the gene matches. The CDR3 protein is CASRLAGANEQFF. The CDR3 DNA reads as TGTGCCAGCCGCCTAGCGGGAGCCAATGAGCAGTTCTTC.

The chain couples TRBV5-1 to TRBJ2-2; 13 positions agree with TRBD2. Trimming cost V 4 bases and J 2 bases; bases outside gene matches: 8. Germline V gene sequence: CDR1 SGHRS, CDR2 YFSETQ. The CDR3 contains 18 residues. The CDR3 bases are TGCGCCAGCAGCGATGGACTAGCGGGAGTGGTTAACACCGGGGAGCTGTTTTTT. Protein sequence: CASSDGLAGVVNTGELFF.

The chain has TRBV3-1 (or the pseudogene TRBV3-2) and TRBJ2-3; 8 bases line up with TRBD1. The CDR3 spans 17 residues. J gave up 1 base and V 0 bases, and 6 bases lay outside the gene matches. CDR1 and CDR2 (germline): LGHDT, YNNKEL (reference sequence). In DNA form, the CDR3 reads TGTGCCAGCAGCCAAGATGGACAGGGTTGGGGCACAGATACGCAGTATTTT. This translates into CASSQDGQGWGTDTQYF.

This clone appeared a few times. The rearrangement uses TRBV6-4 and TRBJ2-1; 12 nucleotides line up with TRBD2. V lost 6 bases, J lost 8 bases, and 8 bases stayed unmatched. CDR3 size: 15 residues. Germline lookup yields CDR1 MRHNA and CDR2 SNTAGT. Written as DNA, the CDR3 is TGTGCCAGCAGCCCGACTAGCGGGAGTAGGGATGAGCAGTTCTTC. Its translation: CASSPTSGSRDEQFF.

This clone was recorded only once. The chain has TRBV7-8 and TRBJ1-6, with 10 bases matching TRBD1. CDR3 length equals 16 residues. V was clipped by 5 bases and J by 10 bases; unmatched bases: 11. Germline V CDR1 and CDR2: SGHVS, FQNEAQ. The CDR3 sequence: CASSKGTGAVISPLHF. DNA of the CDR3: TGTGCCAGCAGCAAAGGGACAGGGGCCGTTATCTCACCCCTCCACTTT.

The V call is TRBV3-1 (or the pseudogene TRBV3-2), the J call TRBJ1-2, with D possibly being TRBD1 (5 bases). The CDR3 contains 14 residues. The V and J ends lost 0 bases and 7 bases respectively, with 12 bases between them. Germline V lookup: CDR1 LGHDT, CDR2 YNNKEL (reference sequence). The CDR3 region is CASSQDLRVAGYTF. CDR3 nucleotides: TGTGCCAGCAGCCAAGATCTCAGGGTGGCTGGCTACACCTTC.

In DNA form, the CDR3 reads TGTGCCAGCAGCTTCGCAGGTTATAGCAATCAGCCCCAGCATTTT. It codes for CASSFAGYSNQPQHF. The chain joins TRBV5-8 to TRBJ1-5; D unresolved. This CDR3 spans 15 amino acids. Germline CDR1 and CDR2: SGHTS and YDEGEE. Trimming cost V 2 bases and J 0 bases, with 9 bases left between them. The entire variable domain, with the rest obtained from reference TRBV5-8 and TRBJ1-5, is as follows: EAGVTQSPTHLIKTRGQQATLRCSPISGHTSVYWYQQALGLGLQFLLWYDEGEERNRGNFPPRFSGRQFPNYSSELNVNALELEDSALYLCASSFAGYSNQPQHFGDGTRLSIL.